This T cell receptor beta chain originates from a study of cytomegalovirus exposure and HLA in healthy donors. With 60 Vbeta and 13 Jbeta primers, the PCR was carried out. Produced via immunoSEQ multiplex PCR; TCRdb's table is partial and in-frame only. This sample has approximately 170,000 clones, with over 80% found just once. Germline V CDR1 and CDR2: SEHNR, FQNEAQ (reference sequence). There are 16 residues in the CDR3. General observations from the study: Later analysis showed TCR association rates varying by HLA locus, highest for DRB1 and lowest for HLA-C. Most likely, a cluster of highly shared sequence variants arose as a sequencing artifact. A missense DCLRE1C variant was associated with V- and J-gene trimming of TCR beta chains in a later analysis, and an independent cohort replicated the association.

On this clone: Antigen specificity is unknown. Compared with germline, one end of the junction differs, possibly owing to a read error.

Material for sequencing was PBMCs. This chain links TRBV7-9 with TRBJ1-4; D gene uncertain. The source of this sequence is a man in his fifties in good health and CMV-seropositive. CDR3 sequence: CSSSLDLHGPNEKLFF. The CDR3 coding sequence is TGTTCCAGCAGCTTAGATTTGCACGGTCCTAATGAAAAACTGTTTTTT.